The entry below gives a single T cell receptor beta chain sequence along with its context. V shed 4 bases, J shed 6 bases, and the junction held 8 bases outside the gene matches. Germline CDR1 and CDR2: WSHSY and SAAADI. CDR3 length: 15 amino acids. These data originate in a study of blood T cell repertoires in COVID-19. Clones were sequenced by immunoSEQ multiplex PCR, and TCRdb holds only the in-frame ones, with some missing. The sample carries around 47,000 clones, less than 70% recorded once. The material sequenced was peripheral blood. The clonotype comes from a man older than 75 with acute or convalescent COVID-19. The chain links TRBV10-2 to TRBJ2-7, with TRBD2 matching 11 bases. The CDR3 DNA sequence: TGCGCCAGCAGTGTGTCGATAGCGGGAGGGGGCGAGCAGTACTTC. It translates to CASSVSIAGGGEQYF.